Below, 28 T cell receptor beta chains from the same sample are listed, as sequenced in a study of PD-1 blockade in classical Hodgkin lymphoma. Clones were read by immunoSEQ multiplex PCR, and TCRdb kept only the in-frame ones, dropping some. The sample includes about 40,000 clones, 80% to 90% of them seen just once. All the patients suffered relapse after autologous stem cell transplantation, and brentuximab vedotin exposure differed. Sequenced here: peripheral blood mononuclear cells (PBMCs), sampled at baseline. The receptors were gathered from a human donor with classical Hodgkin lymphoma.

The chain uses TRBV7-6 and TRBJ2-1, with 9 bases fitting TRBD1. Losses at the gene ends were 1 base for V and 8 bases for J; bases not matched to a gene: 6. Germline-derived CDR1 and CDR2 are SGHVS and FNYEAQ. This CDR3 has 15 amino acids. The CDR3 protein is CASSLVVQGAYEQFF. CDR3 sequence (DNA): TGTGCCAGCAGCTTAGTGGTACAGGGGGCATATGAGCAGTTCTTC.

The rearrangement links TRBV5-1 to TRBJ1-2; no clear D. The V gene lost 2 bases and the J gene lost 8 bases, with 10 bases spanning the gap. Germline lookup yields CDR1 SGHRS and CDR2 YFSETQ. The CDR3 covers 12 residues. CDR3 in DNA: TGCGCCAGCAGCTTCGACCGCCGGGGCTACACCTTC. It codes for CASSFDRRGYTF.

This sequence joins TRBV7-3 and TRBJ2-7; weak D call: TRBD1 (7 bases). Germline lookup yields CDR1 SGHTA and CDR2 FQGTGA. The V gene lost 2 bases and the J gene lost 2 bases, with 13 bases spanning the gap. This CDR3 contains 15 residues. The CDR3 here is CASSLAGQRPYEQYF. The CDR3 region has the DNA TGTGCCAGCAGCTTAGCGGGACAGAGACCCTACGAGCAGTACTTC.

The chain joins TRBV19 to TRBJ2-4; D unclear. This CDR3 comprises 16 residues. The germline V and J ends were trimmed by 1 base and 2 bases, with 12 bases remaining between them. Germline assignment: CDR1 LNHDA and CDR2 SQIVND (reference sequence). In nucleotides, the CDR3 is TGTGCCAGTAGTATAGTTTGGGGTTTGACCAAAAACATTCAGTACTTC. It is translated as CASSIVWGLTKNIQYF. Full variable domain (missing parts from reference TRBV19 and TRBJ2-4): DGGITQSPKYLFRKEGQNVTLSCEQNLNHDAMYWYRQDPGQGLRLIYYSQIVNDFQKGDIAEGYSVSREKKESFPLTVTSAQKNPTAFYLCASSIVWGLTKNIQYFGAGTRLSVL.

This clone was seen only a few times. The V call is TRBV18, the J call TRBJ2-7; 10 bases map to TRBD1. With V trimmed by 6 bases and J by 4 bases, 9 bases remained unmatched. Germline CDR1 is KGHSH and CDR2 is LQKENI. The CDR3 totals 15 residues. CDR3 DNA sequence: TGTGCCAGCTCCCCCTCCGGGACAGGGGAATACGAGCAGTACTTC. Its translation is CASSPSGTGEYEQYF. Using reference TRBV18 and TRBJ2-7 for the parts outside the CDR3, the full variable domain is NAGVMQNPRHLVRRRGQEARLRCSPMKGHSHVYWYRQLPEEGLKFMVYLQKENIIDESGMPKERFSAEFPKEGPSILRIQQVVRGDSAAYFCASSPSGTGEYEQYFGPGTRLTVT.

The V and J genes are TRBV7-9 and TRBJ1-6; TRBD1 matches 7 bases. CDR1 is SEHNR, CDR2 FQNEAQ, per germline (reference sequence). This CDR3 spans 15 amino acids. V was pared by 1 base and J by 7 bases, with 4 bases of the junction left unmatched. The CDR3 here is CASSLGGGENSPLHF. The CDR3 nucleotides are TGTGCCAGCAGCTTAGGAGGGGGCGAGAATTCACCCCTCCACTTT.

Within the sample, this clone is medium-sized. The chain recombines TRBV7-9 with TRBJ2-7, with D possibly matching TRBD2 (6 bases). Per germline, CDR1 SEHNR and CDR2 FQNEAQ (reference sequence). Deletions cut 5 bases from V and 6 bases from J, with 14 bases between. This CDR3 spans 13 amino acids. The CDR3 nucleotides are TGTGCCAGCAGCCCCCCCACTAGCTTCGAGCAGTACTTC. This encodes CASSPPTSFEQYF.

This chain uses TRBV18 with TRBJ2-7; 7 bases are shared with TRBD1. In germline, CDR1 is KGHSH, CDR2 LQKENI. Trimming at V came to 3 bases and at J to 3 bases, leaving 5 bases not matched to a gene. The CDR3 totals 14 residues. CDR3 sequence reads: CASSPEGARYEQYF. The CDR3 nucleotides are TGTGCCAGCTCACCCGAGGGGGCGCGCTACGAGCAGTACTTC.

The gene calls are TRBV5-1 and TRBJ1-6; 7 bases are shared with TRBD1. Trimming cost V 0 bases and J 7 bases; bases outside gene matches: 10. Germline CDR1 reads SGHRS; CDR2 reads YFSETQ. This CDR3 contains 17 residues. The CDR3 region has the DNA TGCGCCAGCAGCTTGGCGGGGGACAGTTTAACGAATTCACCCCTCCACTTT. Protein sequence: CASSLAGDSLTNSPLHF.

This chain links TRBV6-1 with TRBJ1-5; D call uncertain. V was cut by 2 bases and J by 6 bases, with 8 bases left in between. The CDR3 has 13 residues. Germline CDR1 reads MNHNS; CDR2 reads SASEGT. CDR3 sequence (DNA): TGTGCCAGCAGTGAAATGACGGGTCAGCCCCAGCATTTT. Protein: CASSEMTGQPQHF.

V and J are TRBV18 and TRBJ1-2; D is uncertain. V was clipped by 6 bases and J by 0 bases, with 11 bases between them. This CDR3 spans 14 amino acids. Germline V gene sequence: CDR1 KGHSH, CDR2 LQKENI. CDR3 nucleotides: TGTGCCAGCTCCCCCAGGAATACTAACTATGGCTACACCTTC. Translation gives CASSPRNTNYGYTF. The whole variable domain, remainder taken from reference TRBV18 and TRBJ1-2, is NAGVMQNPRHLVRRRGQEARLRCSPMKGHSHVYWYRQLPEEGLKFMVYLQKENIIDESGMPKERFSAEFPKEGPSILRIQQVVRGDSAAYFCASSPRNTNYGYTFGSGTRLTVV.

The CDR3 spells CASSLNPRQAGDYGYTF. CDR3 nucleotides: TGCGCCAGCAGCTTGAATCCCCGACAGGCCGGCGACTATGGCTACACCTTC. The chain uses TRBV5-1 and TRBJ1-2, with D tentatively TRBD1 (6 bases). CDR3 size: 17 residues. Trimming removed 1 base at V and 3 bases at J, with 19 bases between. From germline, CDR1 is SGHRS and CDR2 YFSETQ. The complete variable domain, with remaining parts taken from reference TRBV5-1 and TRBJ1-2, reads KAGVTQTPRYLIKTRGQQVTLSCSPISGHRSVSWYQQTPGQGLQFLFEYFSETQRNKGNFPGRFSGRQFSNSRSEMNVSTLELGDSALYLCASSLNPRQAGDYGYTFGSGTRLTVV.

The J gene is TRBJ2-7, the V gene TRBV30; no reliable D call. V lost 2 bases, J lost 6 bases, and 11 bases lay in between. Germline CDR1 GTSNPN, CDR2 SVGIG (reference sequence). The CDR3 runs 12 residues. The CDR3 DNA is TGTGCCTGGAGTCAAGGGTCGGGCGAGCAGTACTTC. Translating it yields CAWSQGSGEQYF.

The genes are TRBV27 and TRBJ2-3; perhaps D is TRBD1 or TRBD2 (6 bases each). The CDR3 is 16 amino acids. In germline, CDR1 is MNHEY, CDR2 SMNVEV (reference sequence). V was shortened by 6 bases and J by 5 bases, with 21 bases between the two germline ends. The CDR3 sequence: CASRPNPGGRGDTQYF. The CDR3 DNA reads as TGTGCCAGCAGACCAAACCCCGGGGGCCGCGGAGATACGCAGTATTTT.

The V call is TRBV7-3, the J call TRBJ2-1; either TRBD1 or TRBD2 may supply D (5 bases each). This CDR3 is 14 amino acids long. Germline V gene sequence: CDR1 SGHTA, CDR2 FQGTGA. V was cut by 0 bases and J by 4 bases, with 7 bases left in between. Written as DNA, the CDR3 is TGTGCCAGCAGCTTAACGGGGGTATACAATGAGCAGTTCTTC. This sequence encodes CASSLTGVYNEQFF. The full variable domain, rest sourced from reference TRBV7-3 and TRBJ2-1, is GAGVSQTPSNKVTEKGKYVELRCDPISGHTALYWYRQSLGQGPEFLIYFQGTGAADDSGLPNDRFFAVRPEGSVSTLKIQRTERGDSAVYLCASSLTGVYNEQFFGPGTRLTVL.

The chain carries TRBV7-2 and TRBJ2-3; no reliable D call. Trimming removed 1 base at V and 6 bases at J, with 11 bases between. The CDR3 contains 14 residues. In germline, CDR1 is SGHTA, CDR2 FQGNSA. CDR3 amino acids: CASSLGTAVDTQYF. For the CDR3, the DNA is TGTGCCAGCAGCTTAGGGACCGCGGTGGATACGCAGTATTTT.

The chain uses TRBV5-5 and TRBJ2-7, with unresolved D. Germline V lookup: CDR1 SGHKS, CDR2 YYEKEE (reference sequence). The CDR3 has 16 amino acids. The V end lost 2 bases, the J end lost 2 bases, and 17 bases lay between the germline ends. CDR3 amino acids: CASSLTTSSTAYEQYF. In DNA form, the CDR3 reads TGTGCCAGCAGCTTAACCACCTCGTCCACCGCCTACGAGCAGTACTTC. Full variable domain (remainder filled in from reference TRBV5-5 and TRBJ2-7): DAGVTQSPTHLIKTRGQQVTLRCSPISGHKSVSWYQQVLGQGPQFIFQYYEKEERGRGNFPDRFSARQFPNYSSELNVNALLLGDSALYLCASSLTTSSTAYEQYFGPGTRLTVT.

The rearrangement uses TRBV7-6 and TRBJ2-7, with TRBD2 matching over 10 bases. Looked up from germline, CDR1 is SGHVS and CDR2 is FNYEAQ. The CDR3 spans 16 residues. The junction had 6 bases not matched to a gene; V was cut back by 1 base and J by 3 bases. The CDR3 here is CASSLGASGSNYEQYF. The DNA for the CDR3 is TGTGCCAGCAGCTTAGGGGCTAGCGGGAGTAACTACGAGCAGTACTTC.

CDR3 nucleotides: TGTGCCATCAGTACCGTCGGCGGGAGGGCCGATGTAAGCACAGATACGCAGTATTTT. Translation: CAISTVGGRADVSTDTQYF. This chain uses TRBV10-3 with TRBJ2-3; 9 nucleotides line up with TRBD2. In germline, CDR1 is ENHRY, CDR2 SYGVKD. The CDR3 covers 19 residues. V shed 5 bases and J 0 bases; nucleotides not matched to a gene: 15.

Concerning this clone: Within the sample, other DNA sequences also encode this same CDR3. V usage is TRBV6-6 and J usage is TRBJ2-7; TRBD1 agrees at 8 bases. CDR3 length: 14 residues. The V and J ends lost 3 bases and 3 bases, in that order; junction bases with no gene match: 4. From germline, CDR1 is MNHNY and CDR2 SVGAGI (reference sequence). The CDR3 DNA sequence: TGTGCCAGCAGTTATTCAGGACAGGGCTACGAGCAGTACTTC. Translated: CASSYSGQGYEQYF.

V is TRBV6-1 and J is TRBJ1-1; 7 nucleotides match TRBD1. CDR1 and CDR2 from the germline V gene are MNHNS and SASEGT. V lost 4 bases, J lost 5 bases, and 7 bases stayed unmatched. The CDR3 is 14 residues long. The CDR3 region is CASSGQGLGTEAFF. The CDR3 nucleotides read TGTGCCAGCAGTGGACAGGGCTTAGGAACTGAAGCTTTCTTT.

The genes are TRBV5-1 and TRBJ2-3; the D is unclear. CDR1 SGHRS and CDR2 YFSETQ come from the germline V gene. The CDR3 consists of 15 residues. The V gene lost 0 bases and the J gene lost 0 bases, with 8 bases spanning the gap. The CDR3 region is CASSLGGPSTDTQYF. The CDR3 DNA reads as TGCGCCAGCAGCTTGGGTGGACCTAGCACAGATACGCAGTATTTT.

This clone was counted once. This rearrangement joins TRBV5-6 to TRBJ2-7, with 7 bases fitting TRBD1. Germline V gene data show CDR1 as SGHDT and CDR2 as YYEEEE. V was clipped by 0 bases and J by 4 bases; unmatched bases: 4. This CDR3 region has 14 residues. This chain's CDR3 is CASSLDRGRYEQYF. The CDR3 nucleotides are TGTGCCAGCAGCTTGGACAGGGGAAGGTACGAGCAGTACTTC.

The chain couples TRBV18 to TRBJ2-5; TRBD1 matches at 7 bases. CDR3 length: 14 residues. Germline assignment: CDR1 KGHSH and CDR2 LQKENI. The V gene end was trimmed by 2 bases and the J gene end by 3 bases; junction bases not matched to a gene: 3. The CDR3 is CASSPAGTEETQYF. The CDR3 region has the DNA TGTGCCAGCTCACCAGCCGGGACAGAAGAGACCCAGTACTTC. The whole variable domain, remainder taken from reference TRBV18 and TRBJ2-5, is NAGVMQNPRHLVRRRGQEARLRCSPMKGHSHVYWYRQLPEEGLKFMVYLQKENIIDESGMPKERFSAEFPKEGPSILRIQQVVRGDSAAYFCASSPAGTEETQYFGPGTRLLVL.

The chain uses TRBV2 and TRBJ2-7; weak D call: TRBD2 (5 bases). Germline V gives CDR1 SNHLY, CDR2 FYNNEI. This CDR3 is built from 14 residues. V was cut by 6 bases and J by 0 bases, with 12 bases left in between. The CDR3, as DNA: TGTGCCAGCAGGAGGGCTCCAGTCTCCTACGAGCAGTACTTC. Amino acids: CASRRAPVSYEQYF.

This clone has only a few counts. J is TRBJ2-7 and V is TRBV7-2, with D perhaps TRBD1 (6 bases). Germline CDR1 is SGHTA and CDR2 is FQGNSA. The ends were cut back, 3 bases at V and 3 bases at J, with 15 bases in the middle. The CDR3 loop spans 15 amino acids. The CDR3 DNA reads TGTGCCAGCAGCTTGAGCAGGGGCGCTGGCTACGAGCAGTACTTC. Residues: CASSLSRGAGYEQYF.

The chain uses TRBV19 and TRBJ1-2; D is unclear. There are 15 residues in the CDR3. The V and J ends lost 4 bases and 4 bases respectively, with 16 bases between them. Germline assignment: CDR1 LNHDA and CDR2 SQIVND (reference sequence). CDR3 nucleotides: TGTGCCAGTAGTACGGGAGCAGAGGCGGGCTATGGCTACACCTTC. Amino acids: CASSTGAEAGYGYTF.

The chain carries TRBV5-8 and TRBJ1-1, with D tentatively TRBD1 (5 bases). The CDR3 sequence is 15 residues long. Trimming took off 4 bases at V and 3 bases at J, with 16 bases between the two ends. Per the germline V gene, CDR1 is SGHTS and CDR2 is YDEGEE. CDR3: CASSAGFLEDTEAFF. The CDR3 coding sequence is TGTGCCAGCAGCGCAGGGTTTTTAGAGGACACTGAAGCTTTCTTT.